The present T cell receptor (beta chain) was sequenced within a study of shared clonotypes between healthy human individuals (dated by TCRdb to 2018 to 2021). About the investigation overall: The cohort included three men and a couple of women between 18 and 49 years of age. To estimate repertoire size and how much clonotype sharing occurs between individuals, the study deeply sequenced the blood TCR repertoires of about five healthy adults. Different laboratories and diverse techniques were used to prepare libraries and sequence TCR repertoires, to increase sequencing depth and limit assay-specific biases. Per donor, leukapheresis produced somewhere between about 0.85 and 8.9 billion PBMCs.

The sample holds a few counts of this clone. No antigen is known for it. No base qualities exist here, and no much larger clone lies one base off it. The CDR3 has 16 amino acids, counting the end cysteine and phenylalanine. Only the CDR3 DNA stays, 48 bases, in frame from base 1. Trimming accounts for 8 bases at V and 2 bases at J, while the number of junction bases matched to no gene is 11. CDR1 and CDR2 (MDHEN, SYDVKM) derive from the germline V gene. Overall results and qualifications from the work: Based on pairwise subsampling, the degree of clonotype sharing among donors was expected to be affected by sequencing depth. Only blood was sampled, and tissue TCR repertoires likely differ from those in blood. The genetic and exposure-history diversity represented was limited by the small number of donors.

Healthy HIV-negative adults with no recently reported acute infections or vaccinations were included as donors. Only Caucasian adults living in Nashville, Tennessee, USA were represented among the donors. For unsorted samples, around 85 million PBMCs were counted, and genomic DNA was extracted using the QIAamp DNA Blood Mini kit. Blood was obtained by leukapheresis, after which PBMCs were separated by Ficoll-Histopaque density gradient centrifugation and cryopreserved in liquid nitrogen vapor phase. Using the deep immunoSEQ assay, multiplex PCR amplified TCR CDR3 regions from genomic DNA. Extracted genomic DNA from each cell subset was spread evenly across all wells of several immunoSEQ 96-well plates, with each plate serving as a replicate. For unsorted PBMC, approximately 290 ng of genomic DNA, equivalent to tens of thousands of T cell genomes, went into each replicate PCR. Genomic DNA from unsorted PBMC was sequenced over ten immunoSEQ deep assay plates. Purified libraries were quantified with a Qubit 3.0 fluorometer, sized on a Bioanalyzer 2100, and re-quantified with the KAPA Library Quantification kit. Every immunoSEQ 96-well plate was sequenced on a separate single-read 150-cycle Illumina NextSeq 550 flow cell. The paper's data handling went like this. Because the immunoSEQ output included only junctional sequences and no quality scores, the filtering could not be the same as the filtering used for full-length reads. To assign V/J genes and CDR3, sequences were annotated against IMGT germline references using PyIR, a Python wrapper for IgBLAST v1.9. Reads were removed for weak V/J assignments (E-value above 1e-6), missing CDR3, stop codons, out-of-frame junctions, or ambiguous translated residues. V3J clonotypes were defined as sequences sharing an identical inferred V gene, J gene, and CDR3 amino acid sequence. Percentage overlap between repertoires was calculated by dividing the number of shared unique clonotypes by the size of the smaller repertoire. Repertoire richness was assessed with RTK rarefaction, the Chao1 estimator, and Recon v2.1 estimates of unobserved clonotypes. Drawn from immuneACCESS, this table holds only the in-frame rearrangements with V and J called that TCRdb kept. Clones are partly lost; checked studies trace under half to an unresolved V gene and leave the rest unexplained. V and J calls and clone size follow that table, whereas D and trimming were derived from the DNA. The sample table holds about 100,000 clones, of which roughly 45% were seen once. Over 12% of the sample is in the top ten clones.

Recombination connected TRBV28 to TRBJ2-7; TRBD1 aligns with 11 central bases. Sequencing input: PBMCs. The receptor comes from a woman between 40 and 55 years old in good health. Some clones in this sample may be carry-over from other donors' samples. The CDR3 amino acid sequence is: CASLGPRGQGAYEQYF. The DNA sequence follows: TGTGCCAGCTTGGGCCCACGGGGACAGGGGGCCTACGAGCAGTACTTC.